One sample yielded the 11 T cell receptor beta chains listed below, sequenced in a study of molecular identifiers for immune sequencing clone quantification. One entry per CDR3 protein, called by TCRdb with MiXCR from the PCR reads. The sample consists of hundreds of thousands of distinct CDR3 sequences, 20% to 25% of them appearing once. Sequencing used naive CD8+ T cells from blood, with Jurkat cell RNA spiked in. Subset described: FACS-sorted CD8+CD4-CCR7+CD45RA+ naive T cells. The source of these receptors is a human donor in good health. Some libraries in this study had Jurkat cell RNA spiked in.

The V call is TRBV20-1, the J call TRBJ2-3, with D tentatively TRBD1 (5 bases). The germline CDR1 and CDR2 sequences are DFQATT and SNEGSKA (reference sequence). V was trimmed by 5 bases and J by 0 bases, leaving 15 bases between them. CDR3 length: 15 amino acids. DNA for the CDR3: TGCAGTGCTTCTACAGACAGAAATAGCACAGATACGCAGTATTTT. This translates into CSASTDRNSTDTQYF.

There are a few counts of this clonotype. J is TRBJ2-5 and V is TRBV6-6; TRBD1 agrees at 12 bases. V shed 5 bases, J shed 4 bases, and the junction held 5 bases outside the gene matches. Germline loops: CDR1 MNHNY, CDR2 SVGAGI (reference sequence). The CDR3 runs to 15 residues. CDR3 in amino acids: CASSPGTGGLETQYF. The CDR3 DNA reads as TGTGCCAGCAGTCCCGGGACAGGGGGCTTAGAGACCCAGTACTTC.

This clonotype has a count of ten or more. The rearrangement joins TRBV19 to TRBJ2-7; a possible D gene is TRBD1 (6 bases). The germline CDR1 and CDR2 sequences are LNHDA and SQIVND (reference sequence). The CDR3 totals 14 residues. V lost 3 bases to trimming and J lost 2 bases, with 11 bases between them. The CDR3 protein is CASSIFEGAYEQYF. The CDR3 DNA follows: TGTGCCAGTAGTATTTTTGAGGGGGCCTACGAGCAGTACTTC.

The chain employs TRBV25-1 and TRBJ2-5; D is possibly TRBD1 or TRBD2 (6 bases each). CDR1 is MGHDK and CDR2 is SYGVNS in the germline V gene. V was cut by 2 bases and J by 9 bases, with 16 bases left in between. The CDR3 loop spans 14 amino acids. CDR3 region: CASSESLRGAAQYF. The DNA of the CDR3 is TGTGCCAGCAGTGAAAGTCTAAGGGGGGCTGCCCAGTACTTC.

In its sample, this clonotype was seen many times. The chain recombines TRBV6-5 with TRBJ1-4; tentatively, D is TRBD1 (5 bases). Germline loops: CDR1 MNHEY, CDR2 SVGAGI. The CDR3 is 13 amino acids. V shed 6 bases and J shed 11 bases, with 16 bases lying between them. The CDR3 sequence: CASSSGAQAKLFF. In DNA form, the CDR3 reads TGTGCCAGCAGCTCCGGGGCCCAGGCGAAACTGTTTTTT.

On this clonotype: This may come from a read error, since a much larger clone is one base off. The chain employs TRBV10-3 and TRBJ2-3; the D gene is possibly TRBD1 (5 bases). V was shortened by 4 bases and J by 0 bases, with 8 bases between the two germline ends. This CDR3 contains 14 residues. Germline V gene lookup returns CDR1 ENHRY and CDR2 SYGVKD. CDR3 residues: CAISADSSTDTQYF. CDR3 nucleotides: TGTGCCATCAGTGCAGACAGTAGCACAGATACGCAGTATTTT.

On this clonotype: Germline and junction disagree at one end, which may indicate a read error. V is TRBV4-3 and J is TRBJ2-2; 7 positions agree with TRBD2. This CDR3 region has 18 residues. Germline V gives CDR1 LGHNA, CDR2 YSLEER. The CDR3: CASSQDRDLAVHTGGLFF. The CDR3 DNA follows: TGCGCCAGCAGCCAAGATAGGGATCTAGCGGTTCACACCGGGGGGCTGTTTTTT.

The table lists this clonotype with many counts. Mismatch with germline at one junction end may stem from a read error. The chain combines TRBV20-1 with TRBJ2-7; a weak D match, TRBD1 (5 bases). Germline-derived CDR1 and CDR2 are DFQATT and SNEGSKA (reference sequence). The CDR3 length is 11 residues. CDR3 nucleotides: TGCAGTGCTAGAGATGATCAGGGAAGGAACTTC. Protein product: CSARDDQGRNF.

In this sample, this clonotype turned up many times. The chain carries TRBV6-6 and TRBJ2-1; 8 nucleotides align to TRBD1. CDR3 length equals 15 residues. The V segment lost 7 bases and the J segment 7 bases; nucleotides outside the gene matches: 12. Germline assignment: CDR1 MNHNY and CDR2 SVGAGI (reference sequence). The CDR3 loop reads CASTSPGQEGNEQFF. CDR3 nucleotide sequence: TGTGCCAGCACCTCGCCGGGACAGGAGGGGAATGAGCAGTTCTTC.

This clonotype was counted at least ten times. V usage is TRBV19 and J usage is TRBJ2-5; D is uncertain. The CDR3 is made up of 13 amino acids. Germline-derived CDR1 and CDR2 are LNHDA and SQIVND (reference sequence). V was clipped by 1 base and J by 3 bases, with 6 bases between them. The CDR3 here is CASSIGPKETQYF. Written as DNA, the CDR3 is TGTGCCAGTAGTATAGGCCCCAAAGAGACCCAGTACTTC.

This clonotype was observed a few times. CDR3 sequence reads: CSARTSGGPADTQYF. The DNA for the CDR3 is TGCAGTGCGAGGACTAGCGGGGGGCCGGCAGATACGCAGTATTTT. The chain carries TRBV20-1 and TRBJ2-3; 14 bases agree with TRBD2. Per germline, CDR1 DFQATT and CDR2 SNEGSKA (reference sequence). Trimming removed 6 bases from V and 4 bases from J; junction bases left unmatched: 6. The CDR3 loop spans 15 amino acids.